Below, 22 T cell receptor beta chains from the same sample are listed, as sequenced in a study of blood T cell repertoires in COVID-19. Sequenced by immunoSEQ multiplex PCR; TCRdb stores in-frame clones only, minus some. The sample has some 200,000 clones, roughly 90% seen once. The sequencing input was PBMCs or T cells enriched from blood (not recorded which). The receptor source for this set is a woman younger than 30 who had recovered from COVID-19.

V is TRBV5-1 and J is TRBJ1-2, with TRBD1 identical over 10 bases. Germline CDR1 reads SGHRS; CDR2 reads YFSETQ. CDR3 length: 15 amino acids. V shed 4 bases and J 4 bases; nucleotides not matched to a gene: 7. In DNA, the CDR3 is TGCGCCAGCAGCCTAAAGACAGGGGGCGCCTATGGCTACACCTTC. It translates to CASSLKTGGAYGYTF.

This chain uses TRBV14 with TRBJ1-3, with 11 bases fitting TRBD1. The CDR3 is 16 amino acids. Germline CDR1 SGHDN, CDR2 FVKESK. The trim removed 4 bases at V and 3 bases at J, leaving 5 bases unmatched. The CDR3 is CASSPRTGGFGNTIYF. Here the CDR3 DNA reads TGTGCCAGCAGCCCCCGGACAGGGGGCTTTGGAAACACCATATATTTT.

This clone appeared a few times. The rearrangement links TRBV6-5 to TRBJ1-6; TRBD1 agrees at 7 bases. Germline loops: CDR1 MNHEY, CDR2 SVGAGI. V shed 2 bases and J 5 bases; nucleotides not matched to a gene: 6. The CDR3 runs to 16 residues. This CDR3 reads CASSYLVTGNNSPLHF. CDR3 sequence (DNA): TGTGCCAGCAGTTACCTCGTGACAGGGAATAATTCACCCCTCCACTTT.

This clone was seen more than once but under ten times. One end of the junction fails to match germline, which may point to a read error. The V and J genes are TRBV3-1 (or the pseudogene TRBV3-2) and TRBJ1-2; TRBD1 agrees at 8 bases. The CDR3 covers 15 residues. Germline V gene lookup returns CDR1 LGHDT and CDR2 YNNKEL (reference sequence). This CDR3 is CASTQKRTGTGGYTF. The CDR3 bases are TGTGCCAGCACCCAAAAAAGGACAGGGACCGGGGGCTACACCTTC.

V gene TRBV19 combines with J gene TRBJ2-1; perhaps TRBD1 as D (6 bases). The CDR3 extends over 15 amino acids. In germline, CDR1 is LNHDA, CDR2 SQIVND (reference sequence). Trimming shortened V by 6 bases and J by 8 bases, and 20 bases separated the two germline ends. CDR3 sequence: CASSLSASGTYEQFF. For the CDR3, the DNA is TGTGCCAGTAGCCTTTCGGCTAGTGGGACATATGAGCAGTTCTTC.

V usage is TRBV7-2 and J usage is TRBJ2-5; 7 bases agree with TRBD1. This CDR3 spans 14 amino acids. Trimming at V came to 3 bases and at J to 13 bases, leaving 14 bases not matched to a gene. Germline V gives CDR1 SGHTA, CDR2 FQGNSA. This chain's CDR3 is CASSLSRDSLGRYF. For the CDR3, the DNA is TGTGCCAGCAGCTTGTCCCGGGACAGCCTTGGACGGTACTTC.

As concerns this clone: In the same sample, other DNA sequences code for this CDR3. V gene TRBV9 combines with J gene TRBJ2-3; the D is unclear. V shed 0 bases and J shed 0 bases, with 5 bases lying between them. From germline, CDR1 is SGDLS and CDR2 YYNGEE. This CDR3 is 14 amino acids long. The CDR3 here is CASSVGGSTDTQYF. The CDR3 DNA is TGTGCCAGCAGCGTAGGCGGAAGCACAGATACGCAGTATTTT.

This rearrangement joins TRBV7-9 to TRBJ2-1; TRBD2 agrees at 10 bases. The CDR3 has 14 residues. J lost 6 bases, V lost 5 bases, and 4 bases had no gene match. Germline CDR1 SEHNR, CDR2 FQNEAQ (reference sequence). CDR3 protein: CASSLSGGANEQFF. As DNA, the CDR3 is TGTGCCAGCAGCCTAAGCGGGGGGGCCAATGAGCAGTTCTTC.

The rearrangement joins TRBV28 to TRBJ1-5; maybe TRBD1 (5 bases). There are 16 residues in the CDR3. Trimming pared 7 bases from V and 0 bases from J, leaving 16 bases between. CDR1 and CDR2 (germline): MDHEN, SYDVKM. The CDR3 bases are TGTGCCAGCATGGGCCAGGGAGGAGTTAGCAATCAGCCCCAGCATTTT. Residues: CASMGQGGVSNQPQHF.

The chain carries TRBV5-6 and TRBJ2-7; 11 bases fit TRBD1. Germline V lookup: CDR1 SGHDT, CDR2 YYEEEE. The CDR3 covers 16 residues. The trim removed 4 bases at V and 5 bases at J, leaving 11 bases unmatched. The CDR3 loop reads CASSRYGDRGGHEQYF. As DNA, the CDR3 is TGTGCCAGCAGCCGGTACGGGGACAGGGGGGGTCACGAGCAGTACTTC.

Notes on this clone: Within the sample, other DNA sequences also encode this same CDR3. The V gene is TRBV9, the J gene TRBJ2-5; maybe TRBD1 (5 bases). Germline V gene data show CDR1 as SGDLS and CDR2 as YYNGEE. The CDR3 loop spans 13 amino acids. V lost 1 base and J 4 bases, leaving 8 bases between the germline ends. The CDR3: CASSVRGGETQYF. The CDR3 DNA is TGTGCCAGCAGCGTAAGGGGCGGAGAGACCCAGTACTTC.

This clone was observed once. The V and J genes are TRBV4-1 and TRBJ1-2, with a weak D call TRBD1 (5 bases). The CDR3 is 18 amino acids. V was trimmed by 5 bases and J by 4 bases, leaving 26 bases between them. Germline CDR1 reads MGHRA; CDR2 reads YSYEKL. The CDR3 DNA follows: TGCGCCAGCAGCAACAGACAGTCCGAGAATCCTCTATCCTATGGCTACACCTTC. Encoded protein: CASSNRQSENPLSYGYTF.

This clone came up a few times. The rearrangement uses TRBV7-9 and TRBJ1-4; unclear D gene. The germline V gene has CDR1 SEHNR and CDR2 FQNEAQ (reference sequence). The V end lost 4 bases, the J end lost 2 bases, and 14 bases lay between the germline ends. This CDR3 comprises 16 residues. Here the CDR3 reads CASSSDQPGTNEKLFF. The CDR3 DNA reads TGTGCCAGCAGCTCCGACCAGCCAGGCACTAATGAAAAACTGTTTTTT.

This clone was observed a few times. The rearrangement uses TRBV2 and TRBJ1-6; D might be TRBD1 (6 bases). V lost 8 bases and J lost 8, with 10 bases in between. Germline loops: CDR1 SNHLY, CDR2 FYNNEI. This CDR3 spans 12 amino acids. The CDR3 DNA sequence: TGTGCCAGCGGGACATATTATTCACCCCTCCACTTT. Translating gives CASGTYYSPLHF.

Only one count was recorded for this clone. The junction differs from germline at one of its ends, possibly a read error. J is TRBJ1-1 and V is TRBV9; D is unclear. The CDR3 length is 8 residues. CDR1 is SGDLS and CDR2 is YYNGEE in the germline V gene. The CDR3 DNA reads as TGTGCCAGCAGCGTAGCTAGTTGG. Translating gives CASSVASW.

The genes are TRBV29-1 and TRBJ2-7; 9 bases map to TRBD1. Germline CDR1 SQVTM, CDR2 ANQGSEA. V was pared by 2 bases and J by 3 bases, with 2 bases of the junction left unmatched. This CDR3 has 13 amino acids. CDR3 sequence (DNA): TGCAGCGTTGAAACGACAGGGGGCTACGAGCAGTACTTC. It codes for CSVETTGGYEQYF.

The V gene is TRBV5-1, the J gene TRBJ1-6; D not certain. V shed 3 bases and J shed 7 bases, with 14 bases lying between them. Germline CDR1 is SGHRS and CDR2 is YFSETQ. The CDR3 has 15 amino acids. This CDR3 is CASSSDKISNSPLHF. The CDR3 nucleotides read TGCGCCAGCAGCTCCGACAAGATTTCAAATTCACCCCTCCACTTT.

The rearrangement uses TRBV29-1 and TRBJ1-3; possible D gene TRBD1, 6 bases. The CDR3 sequence is 14 residues long. V was pared by 4 bases and J by 0 bases, with 10 bases between. The V gene's germline CDR1 is SQVTM and CDR2 ANQGSEA. The CDR3 nucleotides read TGCAGCGTTGTGAAGGGGGACTCTGGAAACACCATATATTTT. Protein: CSVVKGDSGNTIYF.

V is TRBV4-1 and J is TRBJ1-3; 8 bases are shared with TRBD1. Looked up from germline, CDR1 is MGHRA and CDR2 is YSYEKL. The V segment lost 1 base and the J segment 0 bases; nucleotides outside the gene matches: 5. This CDR3 spans 17 amino acids. CDR3 bases: TGCGCCAGCAGCCAAGTGAGGACAGGGAACTCTGGAAACACCATATATTTT. Translated, it gives CASSQVRTGNSGNTIYF.

This chain links TRBV9 with TRBJ1-2; D is undetermined. This CDR3 is 14 amino acids long. Germline CDR1 and CDR2: SGDLS and YYNGEE. Trimming pared 4 bases from V and 6 bases from J, leaving 16 bases between. Here the CDR3 reads CASSLWGENNGYTF. The CDR3 DNA follows: TGTGCCAGCAGCCTCTGGGGAGAGAACAATGGCTACACCTTC.

The rearrangement links TRBV6-1 to TRBJ2-7, with D possibly matching TRBD1 (5 bases). The CDR3 consists of 15 residues. Trimming stripped 3 bases from V and 2 bases from J, with 14 bases between. Germline V gene lookup returns CDR1 MNHNS and CDR2 SASEGT. The CDR3, as DNA: TGTGCCAGCAGTGACCCCGCAGGGAATACCTACGAGCAGTACTTC. Translated: CASSDPAGNTYEQYF.

This rearrangement joins TRBV10-2 to TRBJ1-2; no clear D gene. V lost 3 bases and J 4 bases, leaving 6 bases between the germline ends. The germline CDR1 and CDR2 sequences are WSHSY and SAAADI. The CDR3 totals 12 residues. The CDR3 sequence: CASSDHSYGYTF. In DNA form, the CDR3 reads TGCGCCAGCAGTGACCACTCCTATGGCTACACCTTC.